A single sample gave rise to the 3 T cell receptor beta chains below, sequenced in a study of T cells after posttransplantation cyclophosphamide. The protocol was immunoSEQ multiplex PCR, while the TCRdb copy is restricted to in-frame clones and leaves out a portion. The profile covers roughly 6,200 clones, none occurring a single time. Cyclophosphamide on days +3 and +4 followed busulfan-fludarabine conditioning and a marrow graft. The sample was PBMCs, taken after an allogeneic stem cell transplant with post-transplant cyclophosphamide. These receptors all stem from a male patient between 25 and 39 years old who received an allogeneic stem cell transplant from an unrelated donor, was CMV-positive, and had acute and chronic GVHD. Some of the T cells may derive from the graft donor.

At least ten counts were recorded for this clone. This chain uses TRBV2 with TRBJ2-7, with D hard to call. The CDR3 runs 13 residues. Germline CDR1 reads SNHLY; CDR2 reads FYNNEI. Trimming shortened V by 7 bases and J by 3 bases, and 13 bases separated the two germline ends. CDR3 protein: CASIAKRYYEQYF. The CDR3 coding sequence is TGTGCCAGCATAGCCAAACGGTACTACGAGCAGTACTTC.

Ten or more counts support this clone. This chain uses TRBV5-6 with TRBJ2-3; 9 nucleotides agree with TRBD1. CDR3 length: 16 amino acids. In germline, CDR1 is SGHDT, CDR2 YYEEEE. The V gene end was trimmed by 0 bases and the J gene end by 2 bases; junction bases not matched to a gene: 4. The CDR3 loop is CASSLEGQGITDTQYF. DNA of the CDR3: TGTGCCAGCAGCTTGGAGGGACAGGGAATCACAGATACGCAGTATTTT.

This clone is judged medium-sized. The chain carries TRBV19 and TRBJ1-3, with D maybe TRBD1 (5 bases). Germline values: CDR1 LNHDA, CDR2 SQIVND (reference sequence). V dropped 11 bases and J dropped 0 bases, with 20 bases sitting between them. The CDR3 is 16 residues long. CDR3 in DNA: TGTGCCTGCTCGCGCAGGGTATCTGTCTCTGGAAACACCATATATTTT. Protein product: CACSRRVSVSGNTIYF.